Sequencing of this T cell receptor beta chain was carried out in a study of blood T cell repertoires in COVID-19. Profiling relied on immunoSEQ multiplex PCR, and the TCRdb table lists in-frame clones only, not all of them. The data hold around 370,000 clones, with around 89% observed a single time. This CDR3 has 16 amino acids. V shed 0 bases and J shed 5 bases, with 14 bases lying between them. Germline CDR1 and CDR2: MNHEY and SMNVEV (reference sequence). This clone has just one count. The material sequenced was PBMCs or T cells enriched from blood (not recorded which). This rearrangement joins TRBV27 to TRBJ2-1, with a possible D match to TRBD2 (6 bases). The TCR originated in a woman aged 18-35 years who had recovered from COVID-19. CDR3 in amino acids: CASSLSSAGLNNEQFF. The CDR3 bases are TGTGCCAGCAGTTTATCCTCTGCGGGACTTAACAATGAGCAGTTCTTC.